This TCR beta chain was identified during a study of T cell responses to AZD1222 COVID-19 vaccine (dated by TCRdb to the early 2020s). For the wider study: AZD1222 recipients whose second dose came at about 4 weeks and those whose second dose came at about 12 weeks were combined into one group, since spike-specific TCR depth and breadth did not differ between the two schedules. Trial participants were enrolled into age subgroups of 18-55, 56-69 and 70-plus years, which contained approximately 150, 28 and 58 TCR-sequenced participants, respectively. A total of just over 230 trial participants underwent TCR sequencing, of whom 207 had received two doses of AZD1222 and around 25 had received two doses of the MenACWY control vaccine.

Counted from cysteine to phenylalanine, this CDR3 has 16 amino acids. Left in the record is the CDR3 DNA by itself, 48 bases read in frame from the first base. General findings and caveats noted by the study authors: The 56-69-year group was small, and its depth increase did not reach significance, likely because of low power. Conclusions about previously exposed vaccinees are limited, since just a handful of AZD1222 recipients were seropositive for SARS-CoV-2 at baseline. Nearly half of unique spike-specific TCRs reportedly recognized epitopes outside regions mutated in the B.1.351 and B.1.1.7 variants. CD4 TCRs associated with the vaccine covered the entire spike protein, and the dominant responses were in regions 160-218 and 743-854. Spike-specific TCR breadth and depth rose significantly after two AZD1222 doses compared with day 0 and with MenACWY recipients. Participants were mostly white British, with more females than males. The authors suggested clonal diversity may have been underestimated. Because no day 14 peak-response samples were available, repertoires were characterized only after the peak T cell response.

Taken with the paper, the label for time point translates to: baseline before first vaccination. Samples from vaccinated people were obtained from the UK trials COV001 and COV002, which included a single-blind randomized controlled phase 2/3 trial of AZD1222 (ChAdOx1 nCoV-19) in healthy adults. For TCRbeta chain sequencing, PBMC samples from trial participants were taken at day 0 and at day 28 after the second dose. The CDR3 regions of human TCRbeta chains were analyzed by immunosequencing. The published analysis was carried out like this. TCRs in the repertoires were compared against a reference library of SARS-CoV-2-specific TCRs that had been generated with the MIRA antigen-specificity platform. Breadth was defined as the fraction of unique TCRs that were SARS-CoV-2-associated. Depth was defined as the fraction of total T cells that were SARS-CoV-2-associated. Each spike-specific TCR was assigned to its reactive spike region and to a CD4 or CD8 class using the MIRA data. Log10-transformed breadth and depth values were compared by one-way ANOVA with Sidak's multiple comparisons tests. In TCRdb, the immuneACCESS table is reduced to in-frame sequences with V and J assigned. These tables do not hold every clone; where another copy was compared, an unresolved V gene accounts for under half, and the others remain unexplained. V and J calls and clone size come straight from that table; D and trimming were deduced from the DNA. The sample table shows some 120,000 clones, and more than 75% are seen once. Together, the top ten hold about 1.2% of the sample.

For this clone: The antigen it recognizes is unknown. No much larger clone is present one base from it, and per-base qualities are unavailable.

Sequences were derived from peripheral blood, sampled on day 0 of AZD1222 vaccination. The rearranged segments are TRBV21-1 and TRBJ2-7; the table's D call, TRBD2, was not checked against the DNA. TRBV21-1 is listed as a pseudogene. This TCR was sampled from an adult in good health. The bases read TGTGCCAGCAGCAATACACCCTCGGAGACCATTTACGAGCAGTACTTC. It codes for CASSNTPSETIYEQYF.